The 15 T cell receptor beta chains listed next were all sequenced from one sample in a study of beta chain features in type 1 diabetes. The isolated RNA, all of it, was reverse transcribed, so expressed TCRB transcripts were what got sequenced. Only in-frame clones appear in the TCRdb table, and some are missing; sequencing was by immunoSEQ multiplex PCR. Of a few hundred thousand clones listed, about 12% are singletons. Whole-study findings and limits: Type 1 diabetes patients had moderately but significantly shorter TCRB CDR3s in all four CD4+ subsets.

Their cognate antigens are unknown. Material for sequencing was naive CD4+ T cells from blood. Every receptor here comes from a woman aged 18-29 years with type 1 diabetes.

The chain has TRBV9 and TRBJ2-7, with a tentative D call TRBD2 (6 bases). This CDR3 region has 14 residues. Trimming left V 0 bases short and J 6 bases short, with 13 bases between. CDR1 is SGDLS and CDR2 is YYNGEE in the germline V gene. The chain's CDR3 is CASSVEGLSAEQYF. CDR3 nucleotides: TGTGCCAGCAGCGTAGAGGGACTCTCCGCCGAGCAGTACTTC. Full variable domain (remainder filled in from reference TRBV9 and TRBJ2-7): DSGVTQTPKHLITATGQRVTLRCSPRSGDLSVYWYQQSLDQGLQFLIQYYNGEERAKGNILERFSAQQFPDLHSELNLSSLELGDSALYFCASSVEGLSAEQYFGPGTRLTVT.

This clone came up a few times. V gene TRBV10-3 combines with J gene TRBJ1-5; weak D call: TRBD1 (5 bases). The V end lost 10 bases, the J end lost 1 base, and 11 bases lay between the germline ends. Germline lookup yields CDR1 ENHRY and CDR2 SYGVKD. The CDR3 contains 13 residues. The CDR3 DNA reads TGTGCCACAGGGTTGGGGAGCAATCAGCCCCAGCATTTT. It codes for CATGLGSNQPQHF.

This rearrangement joins TRBV6-5 to TRBJ2-2; 8 bases line up with TRBD2. V shed 2 bases, J shed 6 bases, and the junction held 5 bases outside the gene matches. CDR1 is MNHEY and CDR2 is SVGAGI in the germline V gene. The CDR3 covers 15 residues. CDR3: CASSYPTGGAGELFF. In DNA form, the CDR3 reads TGTGCCAGCAGTTACCCCACGGGAGGGGCCGGGGAGCTGTTTTTT.

This clone turned up a few times. The chain uses TRBV25-1 and TRBJ2-2; 7 nucleotides line up with TRBD1. Trimming at V came to 6 bases and at J to 6 bases, leaving 7 bases not matched to a gene. The CDR3 spans 14 residues. CDR1 MGHDK and CDR2 SYGVNS come from the germline V gene. In DNA, the CDR3 is TGTGCCAGCAGCCAACTAGGGACAGCCGGGGAGCTGTTTTTT. This encodes CASSQLGTAGELFF.

The CDR3, as DNA: TGTGCCAGCAGCCGACCCGGGGGGAAAGCTTTCTTT. Encoded protein: CASSRPGGKAFF. This chain uses TRBV7-2 with TRBJ1-1; tentatively, D is TRBD1 (5 bases). Germline V gene sequence: CDR1 SGHTA, CDR2 FQGNSA. There are 12 residues in the CDR3. V was cut by 5 bases and J by 9 bases, with 13 bases left in between.

This clone appeared a few times. The chain joins TRBV25-1 to TRBJ2-1, with 8 bases lining up with TRBD1. V lost 2 bases, J lost 3 bases, and 9 bases stayed unmatched. This CDR3 is built from 17 residues. Per germline, CDR1 MGHDK and CDR2 SYGVNS. The CDR3 DNA is TGTGCCAGCAGTGAAGTCGTGACGGGACAGGACTACAATGAGCAGTTCTTC. The encoded protein is CASSEVVTGQDYNEQFF. Full variable domain (missing parts from reference TRBV25-1 and TRBJ2-1): EADIYQTPRYLVIGTGKKITLECSQTMGHDKMYWYQQDPGMELHLIHYSYGVNSTEKGDLSSESTVSRIRTEHFPLTLESARPSHTSQYLCASSEVVTGQDYNEQFFGPGTRLTVL.

The chain uses TRBV4-2 and TRBJ2-3; TRBD1 is a possible D gene (6 bases). Trimming took 6 bases from V and 4 from J, leaving 17 bases between them. Per the germline V gene, CDR1 is LGHNA and CDR2 is YNFKEQ. The CDR3 extends over 15 amino acids. The CDR3 region has the DNA TGTGCCAGCAGTCAACAGGGCCCTAAGGCAGATACGCAGTATTTT. It encodes CASSQQGPKADTQYF.

The V call is TRBV18, the J call TRBJ1-2; 9 bases fit TRBD1. The germline V gene has CDR1 KGHSH and CDR2 LQKENI. This CDR3 contains 16 residues. V gave up 2 bases and J gave up 3 bases; unmatched junction bases: 7. CDR3 amino acids: CASSPNTGGADYGYTF. As DNA, the CDR3 is TGTGCCAGCTCACCAAACACAGGGGGCGCAGACTATGGCTACACCTTC.

The J gene is TRBJ2-7, the V gene TRBV29-1; 12 bases line up with TRBD2. V lost 6 bases, J lost 0 bases, and 9 bases stayed unmatched. Germline V CDR1 and CDR2: SQVTM, ANQGSEA. This CDR3 has 16 residues. The CDR3 loop reads CSVAPRLAGASYEQYF. The CDR3 bases are TGCAGCGTGGCCCCTAGACTAGCGGGGGCCTCCTACGAGCAGTACTTC.

This clone appeared a few times. CDR3 amino acids: CAGNRERNTEAFF. CDR3 bases: TGTGCCGGAAACAGGGAGAGGAACACTGAAGCTTTCTTT. The chain links TRBV27 to TRBJ1-1, with a tentative D call TRBD1 (6 bases). This CDR3 contains 13 residues. Trimming stripped 11 bases from V and 1 base from J, with 14 bases between. In germline, CDR1 is MNHEY, CDR2 SMNVEV (reference sequence).

This chain connects TRBV18 to TRBJ2-7; D not certain. Looked up from germline, CDR1 is KGHSH and CDR2 is LQKENI. Trimming pared 1 base from V and 6 bases from J, leaving 7 bases between. The CDR3 runs to 12 residues. CDR3 bases: TGTGCCAGCTCACCACGCGATGGCGAGCAGTACTTC. It translates to CASSPRDGEQYF.

This clone was found a few times. This chain links TRBV29-1 with TRBJ2-7; D possibly corresponds to TRBD2 (6 bases). V was clipped by 6 bases and J by 3 bases, with 12 bases between them. The CDR3 extends over 12 amino acids. Germline V CDR1 and CDR2: SQVTM, ANQGSEA. The CDR3 loop reads CSVGGGGYEQYF. The CDR3 DNA reads as TGCAGCGTCGGGGGTGGGGGCTACGAGCAGTACTTC.

This clone was observed a handful of times. This chain links TRBV19 with TRBJ2-1, with TRBD2 identical over 10 bases. J was trimmed by 8 bases and V by 1 base; bases with no gene match: 5. Germline values: CDR1 LNHDA, CDR2 SQIVND (reference sequence). This CDR3 spans 15 amino acids. The CDR3 DNA reads as TGTGCCAGTAGTATAGGGCTAGCGGGAGTCGATGAGCAGTTCTTC. Its protein product is CASSIGLAGVDEQFF.

This clone turned up a few times. V gene TRBV21-1 combines with J gene TRBJ2-6; the table assigns TRBD1, which was not confirmed against the DNA. TRBV21-1 is recorded as a pseudogene. CDR3 length: 15 amino acids. Here the CDR3 DNA reads TGTGCCAGCAGCGAACAGGGGCAGGGGGCCAACGTCCTGACTTTC. Translated, it gives CASSEQGQGANVLTF.

The chain links TRBV18 to TRBJ1-5; D gene unclear. Germline values: CDR1 KGHSH, CDR2 LQKENI. V lost 3 bases to trimming and J lost 5 bases, with 11 bases between them. This CDR3 has 14 amino acids. The CDR3 sequence is CASSPWRDDQPQHF. Here the CDR3 DNA reads TGTGCCAGCTCACCGTGGAGGGATGATCAGCCCCAGCATTTT.